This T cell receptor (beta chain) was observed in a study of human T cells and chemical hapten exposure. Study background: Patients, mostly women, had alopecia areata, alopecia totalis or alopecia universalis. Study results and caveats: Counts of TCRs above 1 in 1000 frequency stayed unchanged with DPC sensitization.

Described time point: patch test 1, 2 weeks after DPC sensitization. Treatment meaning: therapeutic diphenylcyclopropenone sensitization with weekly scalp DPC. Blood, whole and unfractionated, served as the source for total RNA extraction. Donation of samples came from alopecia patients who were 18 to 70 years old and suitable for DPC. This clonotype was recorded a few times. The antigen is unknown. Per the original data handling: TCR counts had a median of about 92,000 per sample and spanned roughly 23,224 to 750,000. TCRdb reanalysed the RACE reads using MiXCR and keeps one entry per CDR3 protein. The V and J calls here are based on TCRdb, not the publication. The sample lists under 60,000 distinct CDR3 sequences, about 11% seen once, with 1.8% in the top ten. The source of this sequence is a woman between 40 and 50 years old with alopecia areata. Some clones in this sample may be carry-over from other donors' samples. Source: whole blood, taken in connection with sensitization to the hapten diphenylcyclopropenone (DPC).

CDR3 region: CSARGGGEQYF. In nucleotides, the CDR3 is TGCAGTGCTAGAGGCGGGGGTGAGCAGTACTTC. V and J are TRBV20-1 and TRBJ2-7; 7 bases are shared with TRBD2. V lost 1 base, J lost 7 bases, and 1 base stayed unmatched. There are 11 residues in the CDR3. Germline V gene data show CDR1 as DFQATT and CDR2 as SNEGSKA (reference sequence).